A selection of T cell receptor beta chains follows, all from one sample in a study of OX40 agonist ivuxolimab in advanced cancers. Profiled with immunoSEQ multiplex PCR; TCRdb holds only in-frame clones, not every one. Among roughly 73,000 clones listed, 85% to 90% were seen once. Specimen: CD4+ or CD8+ T cells sorted from blood, collected in a trial of the OX40 agonist ivuxolimab. The receptors were gathered from an adult with an advanced solid tumor such as melanoma, head and neck, liver or kidney cancer. The CDR3 runs from the conserved cysteine through the conserved F or W. Fields, in order: D gene, V gene, CDR3 length, clone size, J gene, CDR3 DNA, CDR3 protein. D genes are given only for firm matches. Expanded clones are given a class, and other clones once, few, many or no size at all.

TRBD2	TRBV7-3	14	.	TRBJ2-1	TGTGCCAGCAGCTTAACTAGCGGGAGTAGTGAGCAGTTCTTC	CASSLTSGSSEQFF
.	TRBV6-5	13	.	TRBJ2-2	TGTGCCAGCAGCAACTACAACGGCGGGGAGCTGTTTTTT	CASSNYNGGELFF
.	TRBV5-1	16	.	TRBJ1-6	TGCGCCAGCAGCTCGGCTCTCGGGGCGTATAATTCACCCCTCCACTTT	CASSSALGAYNSPLHF
.	TRBV30	14	.	TRBJ1-2	TGTGCCTGGACGGGGACCGAGTCTAACTATGGCTACACCTTC	CAWTGTESNYGYTF
.	TRBV7-9	12	.	TRBJ1-6	TGTGCCAGCAGCTTATCGGATTCACCCCTCCACTTT	CASSLSDSPLHF
.	TRBV7-5	14	few	TRBJ1-1	TGTGCCAGAAGCCCTTACAGGGGGCCGGTTGAAGCTTTCTTT	CARSPYRGPVEAFF
.	TRBV5-1	13	.	TRBJ2-3	TGCGCCAGCAGCTTGGAAGGGACAGATACGCAGTATTTT	CASSLEGTDTQYF
TRBD1	TRBV19	16	.	TRBJ2-1	TGTGCCAGTAGTATGGGGGGGACAGGGAGATACAATGAGCAGTTCTTC	CASSMGGTGRYNEQFF
TRBD1	TRBV6-1	14	.	TRBJ1-2	TGTGCCAGCAGTGAAGCTTGGGACAGGGGCATGAACACCTTC	CASSEAWDRGMNTF
.	TRBV29-1	14	.	TRBJ1-1	TGCAGCGTTGAAGGTCGCAGGGGACACACTGAAGCTTTCTTT	CSVEGRRGHTEAFF
.	TRBV7-3	17	.	TRBJ1-3	TGTGCCAGCAGCTTAAATCCGGGGGCCGAGCTAGGAAACACCATATATTTT	CASSLNPGAELGNTIYF
.	TRBV7-3	16	once	TRBJ2-1	TGTGCCAGCAGCGAGAGGGCAGGGAGCTCCTACAATGAGCAGTTCTTC	CASSERAGSSYNEQFF
.	TRBV9	15	.	TRBJ2-7	TGTGCCAGCAGCGTTTCTACAGCAAGCCTCTACGAGCAGTACTTC	CASSVSTASLYEQYF
TRBD2	TRBV5-4	16	once	TRBJ2-7	TGTGCCAGCAGCTCCCTAGCGGGAGATAGCTCCTACGAGCAGTACTTC	CASSSLAGDSSYEQYF
.	TRBV28	14	.	TRBJ1-3	TGTGCCAGCAGTTTCAGCGGGGCCGGAAACACCATATATTTT	CASSFSGAGNTIYF
.	TRBV5-1	15	.	TRBJ2-2	TGCGCCAGCAGCTTGTCAGGGGCGTACACCGGGGAGCTGTTTTTT	CASSLSGAYTGELFF
.	TRBV15	15	.	TRBJ1-1	TGTGCCACCAGCAGAGATCGCCAATTGAACACTGAAGCTTTCTTT	CATSRDRQLNTEAFF
TRBD1	TRBV12-5	15	.	TRBJ1-4	TGTGCTAGTGCCCCCATGACAGGGGTTCTTGAAAAACTGTTTTTT	CASAPMTGVLEKLFF
.	TRBV6-1	13	.	TRBJ1-1	TGTGCCAGCACTAGGGGACAGAACACTGAAGCTTTCTTT	CASTRGQNTEAFF
.	TRBV5-4	14	.	TRBJ1-5	TGTGCCAGCAGCTTGGGGGGCCCCAATCAGCCCCAGCATTTT	CASSLGGPNQPQHF
TRBD2	TRBV30	16	.	TRBJ2-1	TGTGCCTGGAGTGTGTCGGGACTAGCGGGGGACAATGAGCAGTTCTTC	CAWSVSGLAGDNEQFF
.	TRBV25-1	13	few	TRBJ2-5	TGTGCCAGCAGTAAGGGGGGATACGAGACCCAGTACTTC	CASSKGGYETQYF
TRBD1	TRBV6-6	15	.	TRBJ2-7	TGTGCCAGCAGCCAATCCGGGACAGCCCCTTACGAGCAGTACTTC	CASSQSGTAPYEQYF
.	TRBV9	12	.	TRBJ2-1	TGTGCCAGCAGCACCCGTCTAAATGAGCAGTTCTTC	CASSTRLNEQFF
.	TRBV28	15	.	TRBJ2-7	TGTGCCAGCAGTCCGAGTCAGGCCGGTTCCTACGAGCAGTACTTC	CASSPSQAGSYEQYF
.	TRBV5-1	13	.	TRBJ1-3	TGCGCCAGCAGCACCGGACAAAGACAAACCATATATTTT	CASSTGQRQTIYF
.	TRBV7-3	14	.	TRBJ2-2	TGTGCCAGCAGCCCCGGACTTAACACCGGGGAGCTGTTTTTT	CASSPGLNTGELFF
.	TRBV9	15	.	TRBJ2-2	TGTGCCAGCAGCGTAGGCGGCAAGGGAACCGGGGAGCTGTTTTTT	CASSVGGKGTGELFF